Listed below are T cell receptor beta chains from one sample, sequenced in a study of blood T cell repertoires in COVID-19. The method was immunoSEQ multiplex PCR; TCRdb's version includes in-frame clones alone and lacks a portion of them. The table has around 64,000 clones, under 80% seen once. The sample taken for sequencing was PBMCs or T cells enriched from blood (not recorded which). These receptors originate from a woman aged 55-69 years who had been exposed to COVID-19. Each CDR3 is given without its conserved first and last residue.

j_call v_call cdr3_aa
TRBJ1-2 TRBV5-6 ASSLWTGHGYT
TRBJ1-3 TRBV7-9 ASSFAAGGVHGNTIY
TRBJ2-1 TRBV5-4 ASSPLRITSNEQF
TRBJ1-6 TRBV9 ASSPQGGNSPLH
TRBJ2-2 TRBV12-3/TRBV12-4 ASSFWSTGELF
TRBJ1-6 TRBV2 ASSLDMSPSPLH
TRBJ1-5 TRBV23-1 ASTWGERNQPQH
TRBJ2-1 TRBV19 ASDARTGSYNEQF
TRBJ1-2 TRBV28 ASSLLQAQGYT
TRBJ1-5 TRBV2 ASSVDRGGPQH
TRBJ1-5 TRBV19 ASTMGTVNQPQH
TRBJ1-1 TRBV30 AWNLDLGEAEAF
TRBJ1-5 TRBV4-1 ASSQVEGARQPQH
TRBJ1-4 TRBV2 ASRMGQGLSTNEKLF
TRBJ1-1 TRBV6-4 ASLEGACTEAF
TRBJ1-2 TRBV28 ATSMAGYGYT
TRBJ2-2 TRBV10-3 ATRGLLAGTGELF
TRBJ1-1 TRBV30 AWSRGPGRIEAF
TRBJ1-3 TRBV29-1 SVGLGTASGNTIY
TRBJ1-6 TRBV2 ASRVQGSYNSPLH
TRBJ1-3 TRBV28 ASSFRGSGNTIY
TRBJ1-5 TRBV28 ASSSDSYSNQPQH
TRBJ1-5 TRBV5-5 ASSQQPQH
TRBJ2-7 TRBV7-3 ASSQTWAGVNEQY
TRBJ2-1 TRBV6-5 ASSSLPLAAYNEQF
TRBJ2-1 TRBV28 ASSQAGQGLNEQF
TRBJ2-7 TRBV18 ASSPPGPSYEQY
TRBJ2-7 TRBV5-1 ASRRDRDGEQY
TRBJ1-1 TRBV12-2 ASRLDPSSLEAF
TRBJ2-3 TRBV9 ASGSGVTDTQY
TRBJ2-1 TRBV30 AWSGKGLAGDEQF
TRBJ2-5 TRBV12-3/TRBV12-4 ASNGGGPETQY
TRBJ1-5 TRBV30 AWTGSSNQPQH
TRBJ2-3 TRBV27 ASSFWTSGDRLDTQY
TRBJ1-6 TRBV7-9 ASSLAATENSPLH
TRBJ1-2 TRBV15 ATSRGSVSGVDGYT
TRBJ1-2 TRBV18 ASSPPSYGYT
TRBJ1-4 TRBV24-1 ATSEKGGEKLF
TRBJ1-4 TRBV5-1 ASRLNEKLF
TRBJ2-1 TRBV12-3/TRBV12-4 ASRLRGAQF
TRBJ2-1 TRBV12-5 ASGLCSGRYCEQF
TRBJ1-2 TRBV30 ASRGSYGYT